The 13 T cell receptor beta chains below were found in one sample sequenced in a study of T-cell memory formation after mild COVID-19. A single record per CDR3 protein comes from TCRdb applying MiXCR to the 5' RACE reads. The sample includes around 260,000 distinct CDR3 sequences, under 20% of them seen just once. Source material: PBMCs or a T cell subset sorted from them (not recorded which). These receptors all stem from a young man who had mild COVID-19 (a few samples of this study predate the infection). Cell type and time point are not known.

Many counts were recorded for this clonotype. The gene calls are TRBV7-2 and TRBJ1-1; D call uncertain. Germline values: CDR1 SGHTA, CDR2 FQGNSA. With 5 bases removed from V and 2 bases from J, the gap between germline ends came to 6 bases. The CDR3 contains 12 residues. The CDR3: CASSTYNTEAFF. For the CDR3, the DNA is TGTGCCAGCAGCACTTACAACACTGAAGCTTTCTTT.

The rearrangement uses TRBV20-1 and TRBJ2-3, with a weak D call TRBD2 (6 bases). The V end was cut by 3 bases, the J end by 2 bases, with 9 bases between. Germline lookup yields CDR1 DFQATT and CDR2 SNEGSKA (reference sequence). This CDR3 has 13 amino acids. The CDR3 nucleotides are TGCAGTGCTAGTAGGAGGGACACAGATACGCAGTATTTT. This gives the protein CSASRRDTDTQYF.

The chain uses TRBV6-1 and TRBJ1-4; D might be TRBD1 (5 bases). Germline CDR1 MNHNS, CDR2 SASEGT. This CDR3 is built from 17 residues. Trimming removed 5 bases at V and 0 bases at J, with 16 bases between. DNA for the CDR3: TGTGCCAGCAGTACGAGGACACGCGATGCAACTAATGAAAAACTGTTTTTT. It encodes CASSTRTRDATNEKLFF.

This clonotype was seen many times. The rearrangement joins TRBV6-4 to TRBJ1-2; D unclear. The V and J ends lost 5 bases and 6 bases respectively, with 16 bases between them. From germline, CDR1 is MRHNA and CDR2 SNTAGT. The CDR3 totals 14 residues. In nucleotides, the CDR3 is TGTGCCAGCAGTCCCGGGTCCCCGGAGGATGGCTACACCTTC. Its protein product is CASSPGSPEDGYTF.

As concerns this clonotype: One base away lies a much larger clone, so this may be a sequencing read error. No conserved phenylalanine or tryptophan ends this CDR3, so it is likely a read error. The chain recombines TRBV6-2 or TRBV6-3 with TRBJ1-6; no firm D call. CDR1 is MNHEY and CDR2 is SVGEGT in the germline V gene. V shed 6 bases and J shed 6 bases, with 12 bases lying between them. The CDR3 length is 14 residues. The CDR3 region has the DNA TGTGCCAGCAGGCCGGACGGAGCTAATTCACCCCTCCACCTT. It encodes CASRPDGANSPLHL.

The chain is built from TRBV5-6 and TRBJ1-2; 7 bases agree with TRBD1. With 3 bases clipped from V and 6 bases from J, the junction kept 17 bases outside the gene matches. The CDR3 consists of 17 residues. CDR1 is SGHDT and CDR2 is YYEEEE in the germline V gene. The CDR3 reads CASSWGQTTLQYDGYTF. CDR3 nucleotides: TGTGCCAGCAGCTGGGGACAGACGACGCTCCAATATGATGGCTACACCTTC.

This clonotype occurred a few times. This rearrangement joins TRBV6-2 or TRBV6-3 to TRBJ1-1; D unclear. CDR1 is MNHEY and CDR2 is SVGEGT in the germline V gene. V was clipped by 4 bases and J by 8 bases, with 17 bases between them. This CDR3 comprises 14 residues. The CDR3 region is CASSSLAMAGEAFF. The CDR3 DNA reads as TGTGCCAGCAGTTCCCTTGCTATGGCTGGGGAAGCTTTCTTT.

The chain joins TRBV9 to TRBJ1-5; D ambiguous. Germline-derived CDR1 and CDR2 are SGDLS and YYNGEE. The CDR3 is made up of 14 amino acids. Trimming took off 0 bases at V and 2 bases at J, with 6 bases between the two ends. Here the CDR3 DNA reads TGTGCCAGCAGCGTAGGGGTAGGCAATCAGCCCCAGCATTTT. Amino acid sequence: CASSVGVGNQPQHF.

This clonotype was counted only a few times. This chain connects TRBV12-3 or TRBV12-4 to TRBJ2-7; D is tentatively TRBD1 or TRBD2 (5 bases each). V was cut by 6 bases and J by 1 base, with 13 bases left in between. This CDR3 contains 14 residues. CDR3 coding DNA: TGTGCCAGCAGCCACGGGACGGCTTCCTACGAGCAGTACTTC. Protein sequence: CASSHGTASYEQYF.

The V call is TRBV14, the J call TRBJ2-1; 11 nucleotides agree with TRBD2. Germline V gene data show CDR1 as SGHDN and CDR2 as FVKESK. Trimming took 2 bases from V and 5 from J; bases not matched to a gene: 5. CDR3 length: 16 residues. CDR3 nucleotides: TGTGCCAGCAGCCAACTAGCGGGGGGTATAAACAATGAGCAGTTCTTC. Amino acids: CASSQLAGGINNEQFF.

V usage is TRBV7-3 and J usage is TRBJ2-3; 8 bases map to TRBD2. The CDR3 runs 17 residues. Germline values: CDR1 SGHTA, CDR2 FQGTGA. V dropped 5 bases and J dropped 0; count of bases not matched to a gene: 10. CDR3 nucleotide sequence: TGTGCCAGCAGCCCCCTCACGGGGGGGAGGAGCACAGATACGCAGTATTTT. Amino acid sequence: CASSPLTGGRSTDTQYF.

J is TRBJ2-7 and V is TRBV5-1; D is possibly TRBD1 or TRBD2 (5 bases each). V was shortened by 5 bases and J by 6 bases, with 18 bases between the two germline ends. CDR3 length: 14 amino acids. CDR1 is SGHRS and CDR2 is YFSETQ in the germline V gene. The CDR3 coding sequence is TGCGCCAGCAGACTGACGAGGGCTCAGGGCGAGCAGTACTTC. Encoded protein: CASRLTRAQGEQYF.

The CDR3 is CASSRSSEQYV. In DNA, the CDR3 is TGTGCCAGCAGCCGATCCTCCGAGCAGTACGTC. The V and J genes are TRBV28 and TRBJ2-7, with D hard to call. Germline CDR1 MDHEN, CDR2 SYDVKM. The CDR3 is 11 amino acids.